This TCR beta chain was obtained from a study of identical twins. From the 5' RACE reads, TCRdb called clonotypes with MiXCR, one entry per CDR3 protein. The table has 500,000 or so distinct CDR3 sequences, approximately 22% seen once. After removal of 6 bases from V and 5 bases from J, the junction contained 3 bases not matched to a gene. Germline lookup yields CDR1 LNHNV and CDR2 YYDKDF (reference sequence). The CDR3 spans 13 residues. These data were likewise used in another study, on T cells expressing NK-cell markers.

Sequencing was done on a sample of CD4+ T cells sorted from blood. The TCR sequence derives from a woman under 30 in good health. V gene TRBV15 combines with J gene TRBJ2-2; 7 bases agree with TRBD1. The CDR3 loop reads CATRTGLTGELFF. DNA of the CDR3: TGTGCCACCAGGACAGGGTTGACCGGGGAGCTGTTTTTT.